The source of this TCR beta chain is a study of T cell repertoires in cytomegalovirus infection. Looking at the study overall: It was the public TCR beta signatures that indicated both CMV infection and matching HLA type. Whole-study results and caveats: The ex vivo response showed dominance by HLA-C-restricted CMV-specific TCR beta clonotypes. Public TCR beta family frequency separated CMV-and-HLA carriers, including in an independent cohort.

As regards this clonotype: Its antigen is unknown.

The germline CDR1 and CDR2 sequences are SNHLY and FYNNEI. The CDR3 extends over 13 amino acids. V was clipped by 8 bases and J by 4 bases; unmatched bases: 4. MiXCR, applied by TCRdb to the reads, yields one record per CDR3 protein. Of about 180,000 distinct CDR3 sequences in the sample, around an eighth were seen once. Sequenced input: PBMCs. This sequence was found in a human donor in good health (CMV status not recorded). Some clones in this sample may be carry-over from other donors' samples. The J gene is TRBJ2-7, the V gene TRBV2; 11 nucleotides agree with TRBD1. The CDR3 region has the DNA TGTGCCAGCGAGGACAGGGGGCCGTACGAGCAGTACTTC. Residues: CASEDRGPYEQYF.